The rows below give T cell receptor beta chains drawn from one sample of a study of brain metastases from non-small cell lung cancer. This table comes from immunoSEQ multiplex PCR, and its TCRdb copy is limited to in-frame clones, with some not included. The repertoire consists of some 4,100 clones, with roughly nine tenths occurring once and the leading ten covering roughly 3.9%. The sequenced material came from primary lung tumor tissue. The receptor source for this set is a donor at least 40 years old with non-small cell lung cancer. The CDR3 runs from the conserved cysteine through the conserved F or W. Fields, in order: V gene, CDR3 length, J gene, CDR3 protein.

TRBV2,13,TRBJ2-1,CASKRDLYNEQFF
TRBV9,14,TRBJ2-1,CASSGTGWGNEQFF
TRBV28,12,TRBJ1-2,CASSLSVNGYTF
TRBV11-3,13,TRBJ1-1,CASSQQGNTEAFF
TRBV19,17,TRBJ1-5,CASSPKPRQGGGQPQHF
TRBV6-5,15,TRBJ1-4,CASRWQGATNEKLFF
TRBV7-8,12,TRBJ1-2,CASRMTGDGYTF
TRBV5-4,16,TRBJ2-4,CASSARLAGTKNIQYF
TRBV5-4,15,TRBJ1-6,CASSLQRGDNSPLHF
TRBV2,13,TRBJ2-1,CASIATSRGATIF
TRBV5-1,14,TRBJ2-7,CASSLQGAPYEQYF